This T cell receptor beta chain was sequenced for a study of T cell responses to AZD1222 COVID-19 vaccine. Study as a whole: Second doses were pooled across both intervals (about 4 or about 12 weeks). Study-level findings and limits: There were repertoire samples only from the period after the peak T cell response. Reports say nearly half of spike-specific TCRs go after unmutated variant regions.

On this clone itself: Its antigen is still unknown.

This CDR3 is built from 12 residues. Trimming cost V 5 bases and J 6 bases, with 10 bases left between them. Per germline, CDR1 MGHDK and CDR2 SYGVNS. The repertoire was sequenced with immunoSEQ multiplex PCR; TCRdb's copy has only in-frame clones and lacks some. The data contain about 120,000 clones, roughly 93% of them singletons. The rearrangement uses TRBV25-1 and TRBJ1-1; D not certain. Sequences were derived from peripheral blood, sampled on day 0 of AZD1222 vaccination. The origin of this receptor is an adult in good health. The CDR3 nucleotides are TGTGCCAGCAGTCAGGAGCCCGCTGAAGCTTTCTTT. Translating it yields CASSQEPAEAFF.